This record covers a single T cell receptor (beta chain). Its target is unknown. People who had autoimmune disease history or systemic immunosuppression were excluded. The data belong to a study of OX40 agonist ivuxolimab in advanced cancers. Study details: Ivuxolimab was administered intravenously to patients at 0.01 to 10 mg/kg every 2 weeks. One patient with hepatocellular carcinoma and two with cutaneous melanoma, three in all, had partial responses.

The assay was immunoSEQ multiplex PCR, and TCRdb's table has in-frame clones only and misses some. Of 100,000 to 150,000 clones listed, 90% are singletons. Study results and caveats: Low levels of normalized T-cell clonal expansion also appeared in some nonresponders.

J lost 4 bases, V lost 3 bases, and 3 bases had no gene match. The CDR3 consists of 14 residues. Germline CDR1 and CDR2: SGHVS and FNYEAQ. The chain combines TRBV7-6 with TRBJ2-1; 7 bases are shared with TRBD1. The receptor comes from an adult with an advanced solid tumor such as melanoma, head and neck, liver or kidney cancer. Sequenced material: CD4+ or CD8+ T cells sorted from blood, taken in a trial of the OX40 agonist ivuxolimab. The CDR3 loop is CASSFTGAYNEQFF. In DNA form, the CDR3 reads TGTGCCAGCAGCTTTACAGGGGCGTACAATGAGCAGTTCTTC.